This T cell receptor (beta chain) was obtained from a study of shared clonotypes between healthy human individuals. Study summary: Donors had three CD4 naive, three CD4 memory, two CD8 naive and one CD8 memory plate apiece. Study results and caveats: It was observed that around 5% of naive CD4 clonotypes were shared across a handful of donors.

Sequenced by immunoSEQ multiplex PCR; TCRdb stores in-frame clones only, minus some. Counted here are a few hundred thousand clones, 74% occurring once; the ten biggest clones make up over 9%. With respect to this clone: Its antigen remains unidentified.

V was pared by 5 bases and J by 3 bases, with 4 bases of the junction left unmatched. The CDR3 is 15 residues long. Germline lookup yields CDR1 SNHLY and CDR2 FYNNEI. The authors divided CD4+ cells into CD45RA+ naive and CD45RA-negative memory subsets. This TCR derives from a man under 40 in good health. The V call is TRBV2, the J call TRBJ1-4, with 9 bases identical to TRBD1. Source material: memory CD4+ T cells sorted from blood. Indicated subset: CD45RA-negative fraction. The CDR3 DNA follows: TGTGCCAGCAGTACACAGGGGGCGTCTAATGAAAAACTGTTTTTT. Its translation: CASSTQGASNEKLFF.